The clone carrying this TCR beta chain was picked up a small number of times. Its antigen is currently unknown. A mixed TRB-A/B primer pool amplified rearranged TRB by multiplex touch-down PCR. TCRdb passed the multiplex PCR reads through MiXCR, listing each CDR3 protein once. Of thousands of distinct CDR3 sequences detected, approximately 40% appear once; the ten largest clones hold around 5%. The template was genomic DNA from peripheral blood, not RNA. These data come from a study of T cell repertoires in aging, cancer and after chemotherapy. About the study: Six age groups, ranging from 30 or younger to 70 or older, included the donors.

V was clipped by 6 bases and J by 4 bases, with 12 bases between them. Per the germline V gene, CDR1 is MRHNA and CDR2 is SNTAGT. CDR3 length equals 13 residues. General observations from the study: No conclusions about immunological memory after chemotherapy can be drawn from the repertoire data.

The sequence came from a human donor in good health. The rearrangement uses TRBV6-4 and TRBJ1-1, with TRBD1 as a possible D gene (6 bases). The sample taken for sequencing was blood. CDR3 sequence reads: CASSQGSSTEAFF. CDR3 bases: TGTGCCAGCAGCCAGGGGTCGAGCACTGAAGCTTTCTTT.